These 20 T cell receptor beta chains came from one sample sequenced in a study of cytomegalovirus exposure and HLA in healthy donors. Vbeta (60) and Jbeta (13) primers were used in the PCR. Libraries were prepared by immunoSEQ multiplex PCR; TCRdb keeps only in-frame clonotypes and omits some of them. This sample has about 140,000 clones, with 79% found just once. Sequencing was performed on PBMCs. Receptors were obtained from a man aged 18 to 29 in good health and CMV-seronegative.

J is TRBJ2-5 and V is TRBV7-2; 8 nucleotides line up with TRBD2. Trimming at V came to 5 bases and at J to 5 bases, leaving 4 bases not matched to a gene. CDR1 is SGHTA and CDR2 is FQGNSA in the germline V gene. The CDR3 runs to 13 residues. This chain's CDR3 is CASSTGRGETQYF. The CDR3 nucleotides read TGTGCCAGCAGCACCGGGAGGGGGGAGACCCAGTACTTC.

This clone has ten or more counts. The chain recombines TRBV5-8 with TRBJ2-5, with 7 bases fitting TRBD2. Trimming removed 7 bases from V and 2 bases from J; junction bases left unmatched: 11. This CDR3 comprises 15 residues. CDR1 is SGHTS, CDR2 YDEGEE, per germline. The CDR3 DNA reads as TGTGCCAGCGAGCCCACGAGGGGAGGGCAAGAGACCCAGTACTTC. This gives the protein CASEPTRGGQETQYF.

The genes are TRBV7-9 and TRBJ1-2; tentatively, D is TRBD1 (5 bases). The CDR3 consists of 15 residues. V lost 0 bases, J lost 7 bases, and 15 bases lay in between. Germline loops: CDR1 SEHNR, CDR2 FQNEAQ (reference sequence). CDR3 sequence (DNA): TGTGCCAGCAGCTTAGCGGCGGGGATCCAGGGTGGCTACACCTTC. The encoded protein is CASSLAAGIQGGYTF.

This chain links TRBV9 with TRBJ1-2, with 8 bases fitting TRBD1. This CDR3 spans 16 amino acids. The trim removed 5 bases at V and 4 bases at J, leaving 13 bases unmatched. The germline V gene has CDR1 SGDLS and CDR2 YYNGEE. CDR3 in DNA: TGTGCCAGCAGTGAAGAGGCAGGGGGCTTTGTCTATGGCTACACCTTC. This encodes CASSEEAGGFVYGYTF.

The chain uses TRBV9 and TRBJ1-3; 8 nucleotides agree with TRBD1. The germline V gene has CDR1 SGDLS and CDR2 YYNGEE. The CDR3 consists of 18 residues. V lost 0 bases to trimming and J lost 4 bases; unmatched junction nucleotides: 12. Here the CDR3 reads CASSVAPGGERLGNTIYF. CDR3 DNA: TGTGCCAGCAGCGTAGCGCCAGGGGGCGAACGGCTAGGAAACACCATATATTTT.

The table lists this clone with a few counts. The chain carries TRBV7-2 and TRBJ2-6; D unclear. Germline V gives CDR1 SGHTA, CDR2 FQGNSA. The CDR3 spans 14 residues. Deletions cut 5 bases from V and 0 bases from J, with 5 bases between. The CDR3: CASSLSSGANVLTF. DNA of the CDR3: TGTGCCAGCAGCCTCAGCTCTGGGGCCAACGTCCTGACTTTC.

The CDR3, as DNA: TGTGCCAGCAGCTTCCAGGGGAGCTCCTACGAGCAGTACTTC. It encodes CASSFQGSSYEQYF. The V call is TRBV5-4, the J call TRBJ2-7; D perhaps matches TRBD1 (6 bases). This CDR3 has 14 amino acids. V lost 2 bases and J lost 0, with 9 bases in between. Germline V gene data show CDR1 as SGHNT and CDR2 as YYREEE (reference sequence).

The rearrangement links TRBV6-5 to TRBJ2-2; D is undetermined. This CDR3 spans 11 amino acids. V lost 5 bases to trimming and J lost 7 bases, with 5 bases between them. Germline V lookup: CDR1 MNHEY, CDR2 SVGAGI. DNA for the CDR3: TGTGCCAGCAGTGAGAGCGGGGAGCTGTTTTTT. This translates into CASSESGELFF.

This clone was observed once. This chain links TRBV19 with TRBJ2-5, with TRBD1 matching over 7 bases. The V gene end was trimmed by 5 bases and the J gene end by 4 bases; junction bases not matched to a gene: 10. The CDR3 totals 15 residues. The germline V gene encodes CDR1 LNHDA and CDR2 SQIVND (reference sequence). Here the CDR3 reads CASSPIDRVRETQYF. CDR3 in DNA: TGTGCCAGTAGTCCTATCGACAGGGTTCGAGAGACCCAGTACTTC. The full variable domain, completed using reference TRBV19 and TRBJ2-5, is DGGITQSPKYLFRKEGQNVTLSCEQNLNHDAMYWYRQDPGQGLRLIYYSQIVNDFQKGDIAEGYSVSREKKESFPLTVTSAQKNPTAFYLCASSPIDRVRETQYFGPGTRLLVL.

The chain joins TRBV19 to TRBJ2-7, with D perhaps TRBD2 (6 bases). V was shortened by 8 bases and J by 3 bases, with 17 bases between the two germline ends. Germline CDR1 and CDR2: LNHDA and SQIVND (reference sequence). The CDR3 is 14 residues long. The CDR3 bases are TGTGCCAGTCGGGAGACGGACGGACACTACGAGCAGTACTTC. Encoded protein: CASRETDGHYEQYF.

This chain joins TRBV6-6 and TRBJ1-5; the match to TRBD1 covers 9 bases. The CDR3 has 15 residues. The germline V gene encodes CDR1 MNHNY and CDR2 SVGAGI (reference sequence). J was trimmed by 6 bases and V by 3 bases; bases with no gene match: 6. CDR3 DNA sequence: TGTGCCAGCAGTTATGGACAGGGGACGGGTCAGCCCCAGCATTTT. Its protein is CASSYGQGTGQPQHF.

The chain joins TRBV19 to TRBJ1-2; D not resolved. V gave up 3 bases and J gave up 2 bases, with 7 bases separating them. The CDR3 is 13 residues long. From germline, CDR1 is LNHDA and CDR2 SQIVND (reference sequence). The CDR3: CASSISQNYGYTF. CDR3 bases: TGTGCCAGTAGTATTTCACAGAACTATGGCTACACCTTC.

This chain links TRBV19 with TRBJ1-2; TRBD1 agrees at 7 bases. Germline CDR1 LNHDA, CDR2 SQIVND (reference sequence). Germline trimming cut 2 bases from V and 5 bases from J; bases unmatched to any gene: 2. The CDR3 is made up of 13 amino acids. The DNA for the CDR3 is TGTGCCAGTAGTATAACAGGGGAGTATGGCTACACCTTC. It yields the protein CASSITGEYGYTF.

The gene calls are TRBV6-1 and TRBJ2-7, with TRBD1 matching 7 bases. In germline, CDR1 is MNHNS, CDR2 SASEGT. The CDR3 length is 16 residues. V lost 0 bases, J lost 6 bases, and 11 bases stayed unmatched. CDR3 amino acids: CASSEANDLYRGEQYF. CDR3 sequence (DNA): TGTGCCAGCAGTGAAGCGAACGACCTTTACAGGGGCGAGCAGTACTTC.

This chain links TRBV14 with TRBJ2-7; TRBD1 aligns across 7 bases. CDR1 SGHDN and CDR2 FVKESK come from the germline V gene. This CDR3 comprises 17 residues. V dropped 4 bases and J dropped 4; count of bases not matched to a gene: 16. The CDR3 here is CASSRIRARGLSYEQYF. CDR3 DNA: TGTGCCAGCAGCCGAATTAGAGCTAGGGGGCTCAGTTACGAGCAGTACTTC.

The V and J genes are TRBV4-1 and TRBJ2-1; 7 bases map to TRBD1. The V and J ends lost 0 bases and 6 bases, in that order; junction bases with no gene match: 8. Per the germline V gene, CDR1 is MGHRA and CDR2 is YSYEKL. CDR3 length: 16 residues. The CDR3, as DNA: TGCGCCAGCAGCCAAGAAGGTACAGGGGTGAGCAATGAGCAGTTCTTC. The encoded protein is CASSQEGTGVSNEQFF.

The chain employs TRBV7-2 and TRBJ1-1; no clear D gene. The CDR3 is 14 residues long. In germline, CDR1 is SGHTA, CDR2 FQGNSA. Trimming shortened V by 2 bases and J by 5 bases, and 12 bases separated the two germline ends. The CDR3 DNA sequence: TGTGCCAGCAGCTTATTTAGAAGTAGAACTGAAGCTTTCTTT. This translates into CASSLFRSRTEAFF.

This sequence joins TRBV4-2 and TRBJ2-3, with D tentatively TRBD1 (5 bases). Germline CDR1 reads LGHNA; CDR2 reads YNFKEQ. V shed 1 base and J shed 2 bases, with 10 bases lying between them. The CDR3 extends over 15 amino acids. The CDR3 loop reads CASSQGQGHTDTQYF. CDR3 DNA: TGTGCCAGCAGCCAAGGGCAGGGCCACACAGATACGCAGTATTTT.

The genes are TRBV10-3 and TRBJ1-2; D perhaps matches TRBD1 (6 bases). CDR3 length equals 14 residues. Between the trimmed V and J ends, which lost 10 bases and 2 bases, there was a span of 17 bases. CDR1 is ENHRY, CDR2 SYGVKD, per germline. The CDR3 DNA reads TGTGCCACCCAGGGGCAGTCCTTCAACTATGGCTACACCTTC. Its translation: CATQGQSFNYGYTF.

V gene TRBV5-6 combines with J gene TRBJ2-2, with D possibly TRBD1 on 6 matching bases. Germline V gene data show CDR1 as SGHDT and CDR2 as YYEEEE. Trimming left V 4 bases short and J 7 bases short, with 17 bases between. The CDR3 consists of 15 residues. CDR3 region: CASSGFTGHGGELFF. Written as DNA, the CDR3 is TGTGCCAGCAGCGGCTTCACAGGGCATGGCGGGGAGCTGTTTTTT.